Following are 22 T cell receptor beta chains from one sample sequenced in a study of cytomegalovirus exposure and HLA in healthy donors. The PCR employed 60 Vbeta primers together with 13 Jbeta primers. Some clones are missing from TCRdb's copy, which holds only in-frame ones; the method was immunoSEQ multiplex PCR. The table has under 200,000 clones, 80% to 90% seen once. Input material: PBMCs. These receptors were collected from a man between 18 and 35 years old in good health and CMV-seropositive.

The chain employs TRBV5-1 and TRBJ2-3, with 16 positions matching TRBD2. This CDR3 spans 19 amino acids. Trimming at V came to 2 bases and at J to 3 bases, leaving 9 bases not matched to a gene. Germline V CDR1 and CDR2: SGHRS, YFSETQ. In DNA, the CDR3 is TGCGCCAGCAGCTTATACCCCGGGACTAGCGGGGGGGCAACAGATACGCAGTATTTT. This codes for CASSLYPGTSGGATDTQYF.

V usage is TRBV27 and J usage is TRBJ2-7; TRBD1 aligns across 7 bases. The CDR3 loop spans 17 amino acids. Trimming took 5 bases from V and 6 from J; bases not matched to a gene: 19. Looked up from germline, CDR1 is MNHEY and CDR2 is SMNVEV (reference sequence). CDR3 in DNA: TGTGCCAGCAGTAAACATGTGGCCCAACAGGGGTGGGTCGAGCAGTACTTC. Amino acids: CASSKHVAQQGWVEQYF.

The chain uses TRBV4-1 and TRBJ1-5; a weak D match, TRBD1 (6 bases). Germline V gene lookup returns CDR1 MGHRA and CDR2 YSYEKL. V shed 1 base and J shed 2 bases, with 12 bases lying between them. The length of the CDR3 is 16 residues. The CDR3 region is CASSQVGGAGNQPQHF. The CDR3 coding sequence is TGCGCCAGCAGCCAAGTTGGGGGGGCGGGCAATCAGCCCCAGCATTTT.

V usage is TRBV19 and J usage is TRBJ1-6; D is unclear. CDR3 length: 17 residues. CDR1 LNHDA and CDR2 SQIVND come from the germline V gene (reference sequence). V was pared by 3 bases and J by 0 bases, with 12 bases between. As DNA, the CDR3 is TGTGCCAGTAGTATCGCCCGCTCGAGCTCCTATAATTCACCCCTCCACTTT. Residues: CASSIARSSSYNSPLHF.

Of note for this clone: One junction end disagrees with the germline gene, perhaps due to a read error. The J gene is TRBJ2-1, the V gene TRBV2, with 9 positions matching TRBD1. This CDR3 region has 13 residues. CDR1 is SNHLY, CDR2 FYNNEI, per germline. The CDR3 is CASREGEGTGWLF. CDR3 sequence (DNA): TGTGCCAGCAGAGAAGGGGAGGGGACAGGGTGGCTCTTC.

This sequence joins TRBV27 and TRBJ2-7, with D possibly being TRBD1 (6 bases). Trimming removed 4 bases from V and 0 bases from J, with 13 bases in between. This CDR3 has 15 amino acids. Germline CDR1 is MNHEY and CDR2 is SMNVEV (reference sequence). The CDR3 DNA follows: TGTGCCAGCAGTTATACGACAGGAATCTCCTACGAGCAGTACTTC. Protein product: CASSYTTGISYEQYF.

The rearrangement links TRBV19 to TRBJ2-5; TRBD1 aligns across 9 bases. CDR1 LNHDA and CDR2 SQIVND come from the germline V gene (reference sequence). The CDR3 contains 18 residues. V was clipped by 2 bases and J by 1 base; unmatched bases: 11. Here the CDR3 reads CASSIPGAQGARQETQYF. DNA of the CDR3: TGTGCCAGTAGTATACCCGGGGCACAGGGGGCGCGCCAAGAGACCCAGTACTTC.

The chain uses TRBV7-9 and TRBJ2-7, with 12 nucleotides matching TRBD2. The V and J ends lost 0 bases and 3 bases, in that order; junction bases with no gene match: 12. CDR1 and CDR2 from the germline V gene are SEHNR and FQNEAQ (reference sequence). The CDR3 spans 19 residues. CDR3 amino acids: CASSLALTSGGEKRYEQYF. The CDR3 DNA reads as TGTGCCAGCAGCTTAGCCCTGACTAGCGGGGGTGAAAAACGCTACGAGCAGTACTTC.

This clone was observed a handful of times. This sequence joins TRBV6-1 and TRBJ1-2; D call uncertain. This CDR3 is 12 amino acids long. Germline V gene data show CDR1 as MNHNS and CDR2 as SASEGT. The ends were cut back, 5 bases at V and 2 bases at J, with 6 bases in the middle. The CDR3 loop reads CASSLRNYGYTF. CDR3 nucleotide sequence: TGTGCCAGCAGTCTACGGAACTATGGCTACACCTTC.

The chain recombines TRBV5-1 with TRBJ2-3; 8 bases agree with TRBD2. CDR3 length: 13 residues. Trimming removed 7 bases from V and 4 bases from J; junction bases left unmatched: 5. The germline V gene encodes CDR1 SGHRS and CDR2 YFSETQ. The CDR3 loop is CASGSGGSDTQYF. As DNA, the CDR3 is TGCGCCAGCGGGAGCGGGGGCTCAGATACGCAGTATTTT.

Written as DNA, the CDR3 is TGTGCCAGCAGTTTAAGGGGGGGACTCGGCTTCTTT. The encoded protein is CASSLRGGLGFF. This chain links TRBV27 with TRBJ1-1; tentatively, D is TRBD1 (6 bases). The germline V and J ends were trimmed by 2 bases and 14 bases, with 15 bases remaining between them. Germline CDR1 and CDR2: MNHEY and SMNVEV (reference sequence). CDR3 size: 12 residues.

The chain is built from TRBV13 and TRBJ2-5; D possibly corresponds to TRBD2 (5 bases). CDR3 length: 19 amino acids. Germline V gives CDR1 PRHDT, CDR2 FYEKMQ (reference sequence). V was clipped by 0 bases and J by 1 base, with 21 bases between them. This CDR3 reads CASSLGGERVSAAQETQYF. CDR3 DNA sequence: TGTGCCAGCAGCTTAGGGGGTGAACGGGTTAGCGCTGCCCAAGAGACCCAGTACTTC.

This clone appeared a single time. This rearrangement joins TRBV6-4 to TRBJ2-3; 7 positions match TRBD1. The germline V gene has CDR1 MRHNA and CDR2 SNTAGT. The CDR3 consists of 16 residues. Germline trimming cut 2 bases from V and 1 base from J; bases unmatched to any gene: 6. The CDR3 DNA follows: TGTGCCAGCAGTGACGTAGAGGGGGCCCGCACAGATACGCAGTATTTT. This encodes CASSDVEGARTDTQYF.

The chain is built from TRBV11-2 and TRBJ2-1; D possibly corresponds to TRBD2 (6 bases). Per the germline V gene, CDR1 is SGHAT and CDR2 is FQNNGV. With 0 bases removed from V and 14 bases from J, the gap between germline ends came to 8 bases. CDR3 length equals 11 residues. The CDR3 is CASSLDSGEFF. The CDR3 DNA reads as TGTGCCAGCAGCTTAGACTCGGGGGAGTTCTTC.

The chain is built from TRBV7-8 and TRBJ2-1, with 7 bases that match TRBD1. Losses at the gene ends were 5 bases for V and 0 bases for J; bases not matched to a gene: 7. Germline CDR1 and CDR2: SGHVS and FQNEAQ. CDR3 length: 16 residues. CDR3 amino acids: CASSRGRRNSYNEQFF. The CDR3 DNA follows: TGTGCCAGCAGCAGGGGGCGCCGGAACTCCTACAATGAGCAGTTCTTC. The variable domain in full, completed from reference TRBV7-8 and TRBJ2-1, reads GAGVSQSPRYKVAKRGQDVALRCDPISGHVSLFWYQQALGQGPEFLTYFQNEAQLDKSGLPSDRFFAERPEGSVSTLKIQRTQQEDSAVYLCASSRGRRNSYNEQFFGPGTRLTVL.

The CDR3 spells CASSRPGAETQYF. The CDR3 DNA is TGTGCCAGCAGCCGGCCTGGGGCGGAGACCCAGTACTTC. The chain recombines TRBV5-6 with TRBJ2-5; tentative D call: TRBD1 (5 bases). Trimming took 4 bases from V and 5 from J, leaving 12 bases between them. Germline loops: CDR1 SGHDT, CDR2 YYEEEE. The CDR3 is 13 residues long.

The rearrangement links TRBV5-1 to TRBJ2-7, with D tentatively TRBD1 (6 bases). This CDR3 has 13 amino acids. V lost 0 bases and J 6 bases, leaving 10 bases between the germline ends. Germline CDR1 and CDR2: SGHRS and YFSETQ. This CDR3 reads CASSLARGGEQYF. CDR3 DNA sequence: TGCGCCAGCAGCTTGGCCAGGGGCGGCGAGCAGTACTTC.

This clone was observed a handful of times. CDR3 residues: CASSSNRGQPQHF. CDR3 nucleotides: TGTGCCAGCAGCTCAAACAGGGGGCAGCCCCAGCATTTT. V is TRBV5-4 and J is TRBJ1-5, with 8 bases matching TRBD1. The length of the CDR3 is 13 residues. With V trimmed by 3 bases and J by 7 bases, 3 bases remained unmatched. From germline, CDR1 is SGHNT and CDR2 YYREEE (reference sequence). Drawing the rest from reference TRBV5-4 and TRBJ1-5, the complete variable domain is ETGVTQSPTHLIKTRGQQVTLRCSSQSGHNTVSWYQQALGQGPQFIFQYYREEENGRGNFPPRFSGLQFPNYSSELNVNALELDDSALYLCASSSNRGQPQHFGDGTRLSIL.

The V call is TRBV6-5, the J call TRBJ2-5; D call uncertain. The V end was cut by 0 bases, the J end by 4 bases, with 12 bases between. Looked up from germline, CDR1 is MNHEY and CDR2 is SVGAGI. The CDR3 extends over 15 amino acids. The CDR3 nucleotides read TGTGCCAGCAGTTACTCCGGCGAATCGGGAGAGACCCAGTACTTC. It encodes CASSYSGESGETQYF.

In its sample, this clone was seen once. The chain carries TRBV9 and TRBJ1-5; D gene ambiguous. The V end lost 5 bases, the J end lost 7 bases, and 13 bases lay between the germline ends. The CDR3 extends over 13 amino acids. CDR1 and CDR2 (germline): SGDLS, YYNGEE. The CDR3 spells CASSSSGVQPQHF. The CDR3 region has the DNA TGTGCCAGCAGTTCCAGCGGGGTACAGCCCCAGCATTTT.

The J gene is TRBJ1-6, the V gene TRBV12-5, with 8 positions matching TRBD1. The J segment lost 5 bases and the V segment lost 7 bases, leaving 19 bases of the junction unmatched. The CDR3 runs to 19 residues. Germline CDR1 and CDR2: LGHNT and FRNRAP. The CDR3 is CASDYRGKGYLGDNSPLHF. In DNA form, the CDR3 reads TGTGCTAGTGACTACAGGGGGAAAGGTTACTTAGGCGATAATTCACCCCTCCACTTT.

As for this clone: The junction departs from germline at one end; a sequencing error may be responsible. J is TRBJ2-3 and V is TRBV7-7; TRBD2 agrees at 12 bases. This CDR3 is built from 15 residues. Germline V gene sequence: CDR1 SSHAT, CDR2 FNYEAQ (reference sequence). In nucleotides, the CDR3 is TGTGCTAGCAGCCAAACTAGCGGGGGGTCTGATACGCAGTATTTT. This translates into CASSQTSGGSDTQYF.